The TCR beta chain described here comes from a study of blood T cell repertoires in COVID-19. Across the whole study: Samples of COVID-19 (acute and convalescent) were obtained from the United States, Italy and Spain. From T cells, B-cell-depleted T cells, or PBMCs came the material, which was cDNA or gDNA.

In the study's own analysis: Researchers report that nucleated cell counts were estimated from reference gene primer amplification. The method was immunoSEQ multiplex PCR; TCRdb's version includes in-frame clones alone and lacks a portion of them. V and J calls and clone size are those listed in that table; D and trimming were worked out from the DNA. The table records fewer than 350,000 clones, approximately 86% of them present only once. This CDR3 has 15 amino acids. V lost 1 base to trimming and J lost 4 bases, with 13 bases between them. Germline V gene data show CDR1 as GTSNPN and CDR2 as SVGIG (reference sequence).

The chain employs TRBV30 and TRBJ1-4; no clear D gene. This clonotype was sampled from a man aged 35 to 55 with active or convalescent COVID-19. Source material: peripheral blood. CDR3 sequence reads: CAWSGASVVNEKLFF. The DNA for the CDR3 is TGTGCCTGGAGTGGGGCATCGGTTGTTAATGAAAAACTGTTTTTT.